Sequencing of this T cell receptor (beta chain) was carried out in a study of blood T cell repertoires in COVID-19. The table came from immunoSEQ multiplex PCR; TCRdb's copy has only in-frame clones and leaves some out. The sample records approximately 290,000 clones, approximately 90% being singletons. The CDR3 spans 14 residues. CDR1 and CDR2 from the germline V gene are MGHDK and SYGVNS. Trimming took 4 bases from V and 3 from J, leaving 10 bases between them. The chain carries TRBV25-1 and TRBJ1-5; a weak D match, TRBD1 (5 bases). The sequenced sample was PBMCs or T cells enriched from blood (not recorded which). The sequence came from a woman younger than 45 who had recovered from COVID-19. CDR3 sequence: CASSGNRINQPQHF. The CDR3 nucleotides read TGTGCCAGCAGTGGGAACAGGATCAATCAGCCCCAGCATTTT.